The clone carrying this T cell receptor beta chain was detected ten times or more. No antigen is known for it. The sample originates from a study of early T cells in non-severe SARS-CoV-2 infection. CDR3 length: 14 amino acids. Trimming removed 2 bases from V and 4 bases from J; junction bases left unmatched: 2. Germline lookup yields CDR1 SGHDT and CDR2 YYEEEE. Study-wide results and caveats: Reliance on VDJdb matching favored anti-spike CD8 responses; private and CD4 specificities were missed.

The TCR library protocol was used to attach unique molecular identifiers. These identifiers were attached to individual cDNA molecules. TCRdb itself ran the 5' RACE reads through MiXCR, one entry per CDR3 protein. Of 100,000 to 140,000 distinct CDR3 sequences in the sample, around 10% are singletons; the top ten hold 6.5% to 8%. The sequence was collected from an adult who was a healthcare worker with PCR-confirmed SARS-CoV-2 infection or an uninfected control (not recorded which). This chain connects TRBV5-6 to TRBJ2-1; TRBD2 aligns across 8 bases. Specimen: whole blood. DNA for the CDR3: TGTGCCAGCAGCTTAAGCGGGAGTTACAATGAGCAGTTCTTC. Protein sequence: CASSLSGSYNEQFF.